These 17 T cell receptor beta chains originate from one sample sequenced in a study of PD-L1 blockade in urothelial cancer. TCRdb's table, derived via immunoSEQ multiplex PCR, lists solely in-frame clones and lacks some. This sample has some 75,000 clones; approximately 90% occur once, and the top ten carry roughly 0.9%. The time point was: peripheral blood 6 weeks after treatment start. This specimen was PBMCs, taken around atezolizumab (anti-PD-L1) treatment. The source is a woman of 80 years or more with urothelial cancer.

The genes are TRBV11-1 and TRBJ1-2, with D uncertain. The CDR3 has 13 amino acids. Germline loops: CDR1 SGHAT, CDR2 FQDESV (reference sequence). V gave up 1 base and J gave up 8 bases, with 11 bases separating them. The CDR3 spells CASSLEVSGGYTF. The CDR3 bases are TGTGCCAGCAGCTTAGAGGTTTCGGGAGGCTACACCTTC.

The gene calls are TRBV5-1 and TRBJ1-1; D unclear. V gave up 6 bases and J gave up 3 bases, with 18 bases separating them. Looked up from germline, CDR1 is SGHRS and CDR2 is YFSETQ. The CDR3 extends over 15 amino acids. In DNA, the CDR3 is TGCGCCAGCAAGAGTCAATCCTCTCCGTACACTGAAGCTTTCTTT. Translating it yields CASKSQSSPYTEAFF.

The V gene is TRBV19, the J gene TRBJ1-2; D uncertain. Germline loops: CDR1 LNHDA, CDR2 SQIVND (reference sequence). The length of the CDR3 is 15 residues. Deletions cut 0 bases from V and 0 bases from J, with 8 bases between. The CDR3, as DNA: TGTGCCAGTAGTATAGATGCGGGTCCTAACTATGGCTACACCTTC. Its translation is CASSIDAGPNYGYTF.

The V gene is TRBV7-2, the J gene TRBJ1-3; D not certain. The CDR3 is 19 residues long. CDR1 is SGHTA, CDR2 FQGNSA, per germline. V was cut by 5 bases and J by 1 base, with 24 bases left in between. The CDR3 reads CASSPLGRLSKPSGNTIYF. The CDR3 DNA reads TGTGCCAGCAGCCCGCTCGGGAGATTGAGTAAGCCTTCTGGAAACACCATATATTTT. Filled out from reference TRBV7-2 and TRBJ1-3, the complete variable domain reads GAGVSQSPSNKVTEKGKDVELRCDPISGHTALYWYRQSLGQGLEFLIYFQGNSAPDKSGLPSDRFSAERTGGSVSTLTIQRTQQEDSAVYLCASSPLGRLSKPSGNTIYFGEGSWLTVV.

The chain recombines TRBV10-3 with TRBJ1-1; no definite D call. Germline-derived CDR1 and CDR2 are ENHRY and SYGVKD. The ends were cut back, 2 bases at V and 1 base at J, with 5 bases in the middle. CDR3 length: 13 residues. CDR3 sequence (DNA): TGTGCCATCAGTGAGGAGCGGAACACTGAAGCTTTCTTT. Encoded protein: CAISEERNTEAFF.

The chain uses TRBV6-5 and TRBJ2-3; 7 bases agree with TRBD2. This CDR3 is built from 12 residues. Germline lookup yields CDR1 MNHEY and CDR2 SVGAGI. V lost 6 bases, J lost 9 bases, and 6 bases stayed unmatched. This CDR3 reads CASSPRRETQYF. The CDR3 DNA reads as TGTGCCAGCAGCCCCAGGCGGGAGACGCAGTATTTT.

As DNA, the CDR3 is TGTGCCAGCAGTTTTCGGAGGGATGGTGAAGCTTTCTTT. It specifies CASSFRRDGEAFF. The rearrangement links TRBV28 to TRBJ1-1, with D hard to call. V was clipped by 3 bases and J by 7 bases, with 12 bases between them. Looked up from germline, CDR1 is MDHEN and CDR2 is SYDVKM. The CDR3 length is 13 residues.

CDR3 protein: CASSGLAGGTGELFF. The CDR3 DNA follows: TGTGCCAGCAGTGGGCTAGCGGGAGGAACAGGGGAGCTGTTTTTT. This chain connects TRBV2 to TRBJ2-2; 11 positions agree with TRBD2. The germline V gene encodes CDR1 SNHLY and CDR2 FYNNEI. J lost 8 bases, V lost 4 bases, and 6 bases had no gene match. The CDR3 extends over 15 amino acids.

This clone is a singleton in its sample. This chain connects TRBV15 to TRBJ2-3, with 7 bases fitting TRBD1. CDR1 and CDR2 from the germline V gene are LNHNV and YYDKDF (reference sequence). V lost 2 bases, J lost 3 bases, and 5 bases stayed unmatched. The CDR3 totals 15 residues. CDR3 sequence: CATSRHGTDTDTQYF. The CDR3 region has the DNA TGTGCCACCAGCAGACACGGGACAGATACAGATACGCAGTATTTT.

This chain joins TRBV6-1 and TRBJ2-7; D might be TRBD1 (6 bases). Trimming took 4 bases from V and 4 from J, leaving 11 bases between them. The CDR3 sequence is 13 residues long. Germline V gives CDR1 MNHNS, CDR2 SASEGT. The DNA for the CDR3 is TGTGCCAGCAGTGGGTACAGGGAATACGAGCAGTACTTC. Its translation: CASSGYREYEQYF.

The J gene is TRBJ2-5, the V gene TRBV6-1; the match to TRBD2 covers 11 bases. CDR1 MNHNS and CDR2 SASEGT come from the germline V gene. With 6 bases clipped from V and 5 bases from J, the junction kept 5 bases outside the gene matches. The CDR3 runs to 14 residues. CDR3 region: CASRVLAGAETQYF. Written as DNA, the CDR3 is TGTGCCAGCAGGGTACTAGCGGGAGCTGAGACCCAGTACTTC.

V gene TRBV25-1 combines with J gene TRBJ2-1; 9 nucleotides match TRBD2. Germline values: CDR1 MGHDK, CDR2 SYGVNS. The CDR3 contains 17 residues. The V and J ends lost 1 base and 8 bases, in that order; junction bases with no gene match: 12. DNA of the CDR3: TGTGCCAGCAGTGAATTGAAAGGCGGGAGGGTGAAGGATGAGCAGTTCTTC. Protein product: CASSELKGGRVKDEQFF.

The rearrangement links TRBV18 to TRBJ1-1, with D unclear. V shed 3 bases and J shed 10 bases, with 15 bases lying between them. The CDR3 consists of 13 residues. Germline assignment: CDR1 KGHSH and CDR2 LQKENI. The CDR3 sequence is CASSPVDTAGAFF. CDR3 nucleotide sequence: TGTGCCAGCTCACCGGTTGATACCGCAGGAGCTTTCTTT.

This clone was observed a single time. The J gene is TRBJ2-1, the V gene TRBV5-1; TRBD2 might be the D (5 bases). Germline loops: CDR1 SGHRS, CDR2 YFSETQ. This CDR3 contains 15 residues. V was shortened by 4 bases and J by 2 bases, with 13 bases between the two germline ends. CDR3 nucleotide sequence: TGCGCCAGCAGCCCGGAGGTTGTTGCCTACAATGAGCAGTTCTTC. This codes for CASSPEVVAYNEQFF.

The J gene is TRBJ2-1, the V gene TRBV5-4, with 16 bases aligning to TRBD2. The CDR3 loop spans 17 amino acids. Germline V CDR1 and CDR2: SGHNT, YYREEE (reference sequence). The V and J ends lost 4 bases and 7 bases, in that order; junction bases with no gene match: 8. In DNA, the CDR3 is TGTGCCAGCAGCCTGGGACTAGCGGGAGGGGGTAGGAATGAGCAGTTCTTC. Its protein is CASSLGLAGGGRNEQFF.

The genes are TRBV4-2 and TRBJ1-1; D remains ambiguous. CDR1 and CDR2 (germline): LGHNA, YNFKEQ. CDR3 length equals 15 residues. The V end was cut by 1 base, the J end by 4 bases, with 13 bases between. As DNA, the CDR3 is TGTGCCAGCAGCCAAGCCCTAACGGGGAGCACTGAAGCTTTCTTT. This encodes CASSQALTGSTEAFF.

The chain has TRBV28 and TRBJ1-5; D is undetermined. V gave up 5 bases and J gave up 3 bases, with 5 bases separating them. Germline values: CDR1 MDHEN, CDR2 SYDVKM. This CDR3 region has 12 residues. The DNA for the CDR3 is TGTGCCAGCAGTCCCTTCAATCAGCCCCAGCATTTT. Protein sequence: CASSPFNQPQHF.